The present TCR beta chain was sequenced within a study of CD8 T cells in Susac syndrome. RNA was extracted with the RNeasy kit, and a quantity of about 0.45 to 1 ug was reverse transcribed using random hexamers. TCRdb used MiXCR to reprocess the immunoSEQ multiplex PCR reads, holding one entry per CDR3 protein. The sample yields 200,000 or so distinct CDR3 sequences, around nine tenths seen once. CDR3 length equals 16 residues. Germline V gene lookup returns CDR1 MGHRA and CDR2 YSYEKL. V dropped 3 bases and J dropped 0; count of bases not matched to a gene: 2. Sequenced: CD8+ T cells from PBMCs. The chain recombines TRBV4-1 with TRBJ2-1, with 10 bases identical to TRBD2. The clonotype comes from a human donor with multiple sclerosis. CDR3 sequence: CASSHPSGSSYNEQFF. Here the CDR3 DNA reads TGCGCCAGCAGCCACCCTAGCGGGAGCTCCTACAATGAGCAGTTCTTC.